These T cell receptor beta chains were read from a single sample in a study of cytomegalovirus exposure and HLA in healthy donors. Here immunoSEQ multiplex PCR was the method, and the copy in TCRdb shows in-frame clones only, minus some. This sample carries about 73,000 clones, over 85% of them seen once, and the ten largest clones take 3.8%. Sequencing used PBMCs. These receptors were taken from a woman between 18 and 29 years old in good health and CMV-seropositive. CDR3s include the opening cysteine and the closing phenylalanine or tryptophan. A D gene is named only where the DNA matches it firmly. Clone size, where shown, is once, few, many, or a class for clones that have expanded.

TRBV27,TRBJ1-5,TRBD1,.,CASSLTGDQPQHF,TGTGCCAGCAGTTTGACAGGGGATCAGCCCCAGCATTTT
TRBV4-1,TRBJ2-7,.,.,CASSPNQKGVTYYEQYF,TGCGCCAGCAGCCCAAATCAGAAGGGGGTGACCTACTACGAGCAGTACTTC
TRBV6-1,TRBJ2-3,TRBD2,.,CASSAPGLARRTDTQYF,TGTGCCAGCAGTGCCCCGGGACTAGCGCGTCGCACAGATACGCAGTATTTT
TRBV6-5,TRBJ2-1,.,.,CASRRPGAEQFF,TGTGCCAGCAGGAGACCAGGTGCTGAGCAGTTCTTC
TRBV5-1,TRBJ1-6,.,few,CASSLAGYPSPLHF,TGCGCCAGCAGCTTGGCCGGGTACCCGTCACCCCTCCACTTT
TRBV30,TRBJ1-2,.,once,CAWSPVGGGYTF,TGTGCCTGGAGTCCCGTCGGGGGTGGCTACACCTTC
TRBV4-2,TRBJ1-6,.,.,CASSQDSLVSARGRAPLHF,TGTGCCAGCAGCCAAGATTCATTAGTTTCTGCCAGGGGTAGGGCACCCCTCCACTTT
TRBV9,TRBJ2-1,TRBD2,.,CASSVTSGGASSYNEQFF,TGTGCCAGCAGCGTCACTAGCGGGGGGGCAAGCTCCTACAATGAGCAGTTCTTC
TRBV11-2,TRBJ2-1,TRBD2,.,CASSQTSGFYNEQFF,TGTGCCAGCAGCCAGACTAGCGGATTCTACAATGAGCAGTTCTTC
TRBV28,TRBJ2-7,.,once,CASTRGPVGREQYF,TGTGCCAGCACCCGCGGGCCTGTTGGTCGCGAGCAGTACTTC
TRBV6-5,TRBJ1-2,.,.,CASSYYLGGADGYTF,TGTGCCAGCAGTTACTATCTGGGGGGGGCGGATGGCTACACCTTC
TRBV11-2,TRBJ2-1,TRBD1,.,CASSFRMTGWSYNEQFF,TGTGCCAGCAGCTTTCGAATGACAGGGTGGTCCTACAATGAGCAGTTCTTC
TRBV4-1,TRBJ2-7,TRBD2,.,CASSQVVLAVEYEQYF,TGCGCCAGCAGCCAAGTCGTCCTAGCGGTCGAATACGAGCAGTACTTC
TRBV7-6,TRBJ2-1,TRBD2,.,CASSPTGGSSYNEQFF,TGTGCCAGCAGCCCCACGGGGGGGAGCTCCTACAATGAGCAGTTCTTC
TRBV11-1,TRBJ2-1,TRBD2,.,CASSLTGTRYYNEQFF,TGTGCCAGCAGCTTGACCGGGACTAGATACTACAATGAGCAGTTCTTC
TRBV13,TRBJ2-7,TRBD2,.,CASSLLGGGLSPYEQYF,TGTGCCAGCAGCCTCTTGGGGGGGGGACTCTCCCCCTACGAGCAGTACTTC
TRBV28,TRBJ1-1,.,.,CASSLEGGAFF,TGTGCCAGCAGTTTAGAAGGCGGAGCTTTCTTT
TRBV19,TRBJ1-1,TRBD1,.,CASSIRDRMNTEAFF,TGTGCCAGTAGTATAAGGGACAGGATGAACACTGAAGCTTTCTTT
TRBV7-2,TRBJ1-4,.,once,CASKRQDLNEKLFF,TGTGCCAGCAAACGACAGGACCTTAATGAAAAACTGTTTTTT
TRBV19,TRBJ2-3,TRBD1,.,CASRNRGTADTQYF,TGTGCCAGTAGAAACAGGGGGACCGCAGATACGCAGTATTTT
TRBV5-1,TRBJ2-7,.,.,CASSSTRVSVNEQYF,TGCGCCAGCAGCTCCACCCGGGTTTCAGTGAACGAGCAGTACTTC
TRBV6-4,TRBJ2-3,TRBD2,.,CASSPAGDPDTQYF,TGTGCCAGCAGTCCGGCGGGAGATCCAGATACGCAGTATTTT
TRBV5-1,TRBJ2-7,TRBD2,.,CASGQRGGSYEQYF,TGCGCCAGCGGCCAGCGGGGGGGTTCGTACGAGCAGTACTTC
TRBV19,TRBJ1-1,.,.,CASSKSGTLQTLGTEAFF,TGTGCCAGTAGTAAGAGCGGGACACTACAAACCCTAGGGACTGAAGCTTTCTTT
TRBV30,TRBJ1-1,.,.,CAWNLGGNEAFF,TGTGCCTGGAACCTGGGGGGTAATGAAGCTTTCTTT
TRBV5-1,TRBJ2-3,.,.,CASSLAGSGRGTQYF,TGCGCCAGCAGCTTGGCGGGGTCAGGCAGGGGTACGCAGTATTTT
TRBV4-1,TRBJ1-2,TRBD1,.,CASSDRGSRSGYTF,TGCGCCAGCAGTGACAGGGGTTCTCGGAGTGGCTACACCTTC
TRBV11-1,TRBJ1-1,.,.,CASSNPPGMNTEAFF,TGTGCCAGCAGTAATCCCCCCGGTATGAACACTGAAGCTTTCTTT
TRBV11-2,TRBJ2-1,TRBD1,once,CASSYGTGGRNEQFF,TGTGCCAGCAGCTACGGGACAGGGGGCAGGAATGAGCAGTTCTTC
TRBV28,TRBJ1-5,TRBD1,.,CASKTGVSQPQHF,TGTGCCAGTAAGACAGGGGTTAGTCAGCCCCAGCATTTT
TRBV6-1,TRBJ2-7,.,.,CASAPTPLGQYF,TGTGCCAGCGCCCCTACTCCTCTCGGGCAGTACTTC
TRBV7-9,TRBJ2-5,TRBD1,.,CASSSGGLETQYF,TGTGCCAGCAGCTCAGGGGGCCTGGAGACCCAGTACTTC
TRBV7-8,TRBJ2-1,.,.,CASSPTELDPRAFF,TGTGCCAGCAGCCCCACCGAGTTGGACCCCAGGGCGTTCTTC
TRBV28,TRBJ2-3,TRBD1,few,CASSPRRTGGWGDTQYF,TGTGCCAGCAGTCCCCGAAGGACAGGGGGTTGGGGAGATACGCAGTATTTT
TRBV4-1,TRBJ2-1,TRBD2,.,CASRPAGGGSYNEQFF,TGCGCCAGCAGACCAGCGGGAGGGGGGTCCTACAATGAGCAGTTCTTC
TRBV6-5,TRBJ1-2,.,.,CASSYTGLYGYTF,TGTGCCAGCAGTTACACAGGGCTTTATGGCTACACCTTC
TRBV7-9,TRBJ1-4,.,.,CANTSSAGGSEKLFF,TGTGCCAACACCTCCTCCGCCGGGGGAAGCGAAAAACTGTTTTTT
TRBV4-1,TRBJ2-5,TRBD1,.,CASSHMTGQETQYF,TGCGCCAGCAGCCACATGACAGGGCAAGAGACCCAGTACTTC
TRBV27,TRBJ2-1,TRBD2,.,CASRYTGLAVNIGDEQFF,TGTGCCAGCCGCTACACGGGACTAGCGGTAAACATTGGTGATGAGCAGTTCTTC
TRBV2,TRBJ2-6,TRBD1,.,CARGRTGLSGANVLTF,TGTGCCAGGGGGAGGACAGGGCTTTCTGGGGCCAACGTCCTGACTTTC
TRBV28,TRBJ2-5,.,.,CASSLIAKRQETQYF,TGTGCCAGCAGTTTAATAGCGAAACGCCAAGAGACCCAGTACTTC